Sequencing of this T cell receptor (beta chain) was carried out in a study of high-grade serous ovarian cancer treatment subgroups. About the study: On average, just over 14,000 reads and 6,500 to 8,000 unique TCR beta rearrangements were obtained per sample. Overall study results and limits: Different patients shared almost no repertoire; same-patient tumors shared about 0.095 to 0.79. Only CDR3 was analyzed; CDR1 and CDR2 were not.

The tumor samples were collected prior to definitive surgery or chemotherapy. The CDR3 consists of 14 residues. CDR1 is MNHNS and CDR2 is SASEGT in the germline V gene. The table came from immunoSEQ multiplex PCR; TCRdb's copy has only in-frame clones and leaves some out. The sample gives 1,500 or so clones, approximately 61% of which show up once; roughly a quarter is in the top ten. Of note for this clone: The antigen remains undetermined. The junction shows a germline mismatch at one end, possibly a read error.

This sequence was found in a human donor with high-grade serous ovarian cancer. Material for sequencing was tumor tissue. The gene calls are TRBV6-1 and TRBJ1-1; TRBD1 matches at 9 bases. The CDR3 loop reads CASREGQGPAEAFF. CDR3 DNA: TGTGCCAGCAGAGAAGGACAGGGGCCCGCTGAAGCTTTCTTT.